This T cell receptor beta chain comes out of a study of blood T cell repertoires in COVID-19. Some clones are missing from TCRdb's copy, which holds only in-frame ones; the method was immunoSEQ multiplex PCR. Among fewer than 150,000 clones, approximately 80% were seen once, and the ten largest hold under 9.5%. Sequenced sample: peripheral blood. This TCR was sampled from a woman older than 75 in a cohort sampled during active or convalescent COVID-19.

This CDR3 is CASSPPTGSGANVLTF. In DNA form, the CDR3 reads TGCGCCAGCAGCCCCCCGACGGGGTCTGGGGCCAACGTCCTGACTTTC. The chain carries TRBV5-1 and TRBJ2-6, with D tentatively TRBD2 (5 bases). There are 16 residues in the CDR3. Per the germline V gene, CDR1 is SGHRS and CDR2 is YFSETQ. Trimming took 4 bases from V and 1 from J, leaving 12 bases between them.